The rows below give T cell receptor beta chains drawn from one sample of a study of blood T cell repertoires in COVID-19. The data were produced by immunoSEQ multiplex PCR, yet TCRdb's version contains in-frame clones alone and is incomplete. Of 20,000 to 25,000 clones in the sample, about 90% were seen once. What was sequenced was peripheral blood. The receptors here all came from a human donor in a cohort sampled during active COVID-19. Each CDR3 is given with its conserved first and last residue. The D gene is left open where the match is weak. Rows may omit the clone size; those that give it use once, few, many or a size class.

CDR3nt	CDR3aa	abundance	j_gene	d_gene	v_gene
TGTGCCTGGAGTAGGGGACTAGCGGTAGACGAGCAGTACTTC	CAWSRGLAVDEQYF	once	TRBJ2-7	TRBD2	TRBV30
TGTGCCAGCACCCGGACAGGGATCCTATCCTACGAGCAGTACTTC	CASTRTGILSYEQYF	.	TRBJ2-7	TRBD1	TRBV2
TGTGCCAGCTCACCAGACAGTTCCAATCAGCCCCAGCATTTT	CASSPDSSNQPQHF	.	TRBJ1-5	.	TRBV18
TGTGCCAGTAGTATAGAATCAGGGAGGACTGAAGCTTTCTTT	CASSIESGRTEAFF	.	TRBJ1-1	.	TRBV19
TGTGCCAGCAGCTTAGGGGTAGGGGATGCCTACAATGAGCAGTTCTTC	CASSLGVGDAYNEQFF	.	TRBJ2-1	.	TRBV7-6
TGTGCCAGCAGTTACCCGGAGGGCGAGCAGCCCCAGCATTTT	CASSYPEGEQPQHF	.	TRBJ1-5	.	TRBV6-6
TGTGCCAGCAGCATAAGCGGGAGCGAAGAGACCCAGTACTTC	CASSISGSEETQYF	.	TRBJ2-5	TRBD2	TRBV7-2
TGTGCCAGCAGCTTAAACAGGGGGAAAGGGAACATTCAGTACTTC	CASSLNRGKGNIQYF	.	TRBJ2-4	TRBD1	TRBV11-2
TGTGCCAGCAGCTTCCAGGTTTCAGAGACCCAGTACTTC	CASSFQVSETQYF	.	TRBJ2-5	.	TRBV11-2
TGTGCCAGAAGGGGGGGATACGAGCAGTACTTC	CARRGGYEQYF	.	TRBJ2-7	.	TRBV30
TGCAGCGTTGGACGGGTCCTGCATGACTATGGCTACACCTTC	CSVGRVLHDYGYTF	.	TRBJ1-2	.	TRBV29-1
TGTGCCAGCAGACCTAGCGGGAGCGGGAGCTCCTACAATGAGCAGTTCTTC	CASRPSGSGSSYNEQFF	.	TRBJ2-1	TRBD2	TRBV6-2/TRBV6-3
TGTGCCAGCAGCCAAGGGGGGCTCCGGGATAATGAGCAGTTCTTC	CASSQGGLRDNEQFF	.	TRBJ2-1	.	TRBV3-1/TRBV3-2
TGCGCCAGCAGCGTTGTCGGGAGCTCCTACAATGAGCAGTTCTTC	CASSVVGSSYNEQFF	medium-sized	TRBJ2-1	.	TRBV5-1
TGTGCCACCAGTGACGTCAACAGTTATGGCTACACCTTC	CATSDVNSYGYTF	.	TRBJ1-2	.	TRBV24-1
TGTGCCAGCAGTCTTCGCTCTCCGGGGTTTTCAGATACGCAGTATTTT	CASSLRSPGFSDTQYF	.	TRBJ2-3	.	TRBV28
TGTGCCAGCAGTTTAACGGGGACAGCGAGAAATCAGCCCCAGCATTTT	CASSLTGTARNQPQHF	.	TRBJ1-5	TRBD1	TRBV28
TGTGCCAGCAGTGGGACTAGCGGTACCGGGGAGCTGTTTTTT	CASSGTSGTGELFF	.	TRBJ2-2	TRBD2	TRBV2
TGTGCCACCAGTGCCGGCGGACAATTCCCCATTCAGTACTTC	CATSAGGQFPIQYF	.	TRBJ2-4	.	TRBV24-1
TGCGCCAGCAGCCAAGATTTAAGGGCGGGGGGGAGCACAGATACGCAGTATTTT	CASSQDLRAGGSTDTQYF	.	TRBJ2-3	TRBD2	TRBV4-3
TGTGCCAGTAGTCTAGGACAGGGTAGGATCAACTATGGCTACACCTTC	CASSLGQGRINYGYTF	.	TRBJ1-2	TRBD1	TRBV19
TGTGCCAGCAGATTACCCCCCCCCTTTTATCGCTACACCTTC	CASRLPPPFYRYTF	once	TRBJ1-2	.	TRBV7-3
TGTGCCAGCAGCTTTAGCGGGGGCTCCTACAATGAGCAGTTCTTC	CASSFSGGSYNEQFF	.	TRBJ2-1	TRBD2	TRBV7-2
TGTGCCAGCAGTACGGACGGAGGTTTTGGCTACACCTTC	CASSTDGGFGYTF	.	TRBJ1-2	.	TRBV6-4
TGTGCCAGCAGAGCCCAAGGGGGGGGCTCCTACGAGCAGTACTTC	CASRAQGGGSYEQYF	.	TRBJ2-7	.	TRBV6-5
TGTGCCAGCAGCCCCACGGGACAGTTAGAGACCCAGTACTTC	CASSPTGQLETQYF	.	TRBJ2-5	TRBD1	TRBV5-8
TGTGCCAGTAGTATGGTGGGCCAGGGGAAAGGCTACACCTTC	CASSMVGQGKGYTF	once	TRBJ1-2	.	TRBV19
TGCGCCAGCAGCCACAACCAATCCGGGGATAGCAATCAGCCCCAGCATTTT	CASSHNQSGDSNQPQHF	.	TRBJ1-5	.	TRBV4-1
TGTGCCAGTACCCTGACTAGCGGGATTGCCGGGGAGCTGTTTTTT	CASTLTSGIAGELFF	.	TRBJ2-2	TRBD2	TRBV19
TGTGCCAGCAGCCAAGGACTAGCGGGGGGCGGGACCCAGTACTTC	CASSQGLAGGGTQYF	.	TRBJ2-5	TRBD2	TRBV4-2
TGTGCCAGCAGCGTAGGGAGCGGAGCATACAATGAGCAGTTCTTC	CASSVGSGAYNEQFF	.	TRBJ2-1	.	TRBV9
TGTGCCAGCTCACCTTTAGGGGTGGGCAATCAGCCCCAGCATTTT	CASSPLGVGNQPQHF	.	TRBJ1-5	.	TRBV18
TGTGCCATCAGTGAGAAGGGCCTGGGGAGCACTGAAGCTTTCTTT	CAISEKGLGSTEAFF	.	TRBJ1-1	.	TRBV10-3
TGTGCCAGCAGCCAAATTTCTAGCGGGAGTTCCCAGCAGTATTTT	CASSQISSGSSQQYF	few	TRBJ2-3	TRBD2	TRBV14
TGTGCCAGTAGTATGCAGGGCCAAGAGACCCAGTACTTC	CASSMQGQETQYF	.	TRBJ2-5	.	TRBV19
TGTGCCAGTAGTATGTATTTGGACAGGGGAGCTAACTATGGCTACACCTTC	CASSMYLDRGANYGYTF	.	TRBJ1-2	TRBD1	TRBV19
TGTGCCAGTAATGGTGGACAGGGGGCTACTATCCAAGAGACCCAGTACTTC	CASNGGQGATIQETQYF	.	TRBJ2-5	TRBD1	TRBV19
TGTGCCAGCAGTTCCCAGGGGGCGGAGGAGACCCAGTACTTC	CASSSQGAEETQYF	.	TRBJ2-5	TRBD1	TRBV27
TGTGCCAGCAGCCAAGGGGTGGTAGCGGGAGCTCTTTACAATGAGCAGTTCTTC	CASSQGVVAGALYNEQFF	.	TRBJ2-1	TRBD2	TRBV14
TGTGCCAGCAGCCCCCGGGACAAGGGCACTGAAGCTTTCTTT	CASSPRDKGTEAFF	.	TRBJ1-1	.	TRBV3-1/TRBV3-2
TGTGCCAGCAGCTTAATGGCGGGACAGGGGGGAAACACCATATATTTT	CASSLMAGQGGNTIYF	.	TRBJ1-3	TRBD1	TRBV13
TGTGCCACCAGTGACCCCGGGACTAGGCACCAAGAGACCCAGTACTTC	CATSDPGTRHQETQYF	.	TRBJ2-5	TRBD2	TRBV24-1
TGCGCCAGCAGCTTAGGGGACAGACATGAAAAACTGTTTTTT	CASSLGDRHEKLFF	.	TRBJ1-4	TRBD1	TRBV5-1
TGCAGTGCTAGTCCCCCTAGCGGAACCTACAATGAGCAGTTCTTC	CSASPPSGTYNEQFF	once	TRBJ2-1	TRBD2	TRBV20-1
TGTGCCAGCAGCTCTAGCGGTAGGGGGGTTTACAATGAGCAGTTCTTC	CASSSSGRGVYNEQFF	.	TRBJ2-1	.	TRBV11-2
TGTGCCAGCCGACCGGGACTAGAGGCATATACGCAGTATTTT	CASRPGLEAYTQYF	.	TRBJ2-3	TRBD2	TRBV11-3